This T cell receptor beta chain was sequenced during a study of cytomegalovirus exposure and HLA in healthy donors. The study, taken as a whole, reports: Some public TCRs appeared in many individuals, while most sequences were rare. Listed as cytomegalovirus-associated were 150 or so TCR beta chains.

Germline V gene sequence: CDR1 SGDLS, CDR2 YYNGEE. This CDR3 has 14 amino acids. The ends were cut back, 3 bases at V and 6 bases at J, with 16 bases in the middle. As regards this clone: Antigen unknown.

A multiplex PCR was run with 60 Vbeta primers and 13 Jbeta primers. Measured with immunoSEQ multiplex PCR; TCRdb has only the in-frame clones, and not every one. The sample yields some 150,000 clones, around 72% seen once. These donors, healthy bone marrow donors, were studied. Donors showed nominal health when sampled, although they likely had unrecorded immune exposures. Sequencing was carried out using PBMCs. The origin of this receptor is a man aged 40-55 years in good health and CMV-seronegative. The chain has TRBV9 and TRBJ2-7; D perhaps matches TRBD2 (5 bases). This CDR3 is CASSADLARREQYF. CDR3 in DNA: TGTGCCAGCAGCGCGGACTTGGCCCGTCGCGAGCAGTACTTC.